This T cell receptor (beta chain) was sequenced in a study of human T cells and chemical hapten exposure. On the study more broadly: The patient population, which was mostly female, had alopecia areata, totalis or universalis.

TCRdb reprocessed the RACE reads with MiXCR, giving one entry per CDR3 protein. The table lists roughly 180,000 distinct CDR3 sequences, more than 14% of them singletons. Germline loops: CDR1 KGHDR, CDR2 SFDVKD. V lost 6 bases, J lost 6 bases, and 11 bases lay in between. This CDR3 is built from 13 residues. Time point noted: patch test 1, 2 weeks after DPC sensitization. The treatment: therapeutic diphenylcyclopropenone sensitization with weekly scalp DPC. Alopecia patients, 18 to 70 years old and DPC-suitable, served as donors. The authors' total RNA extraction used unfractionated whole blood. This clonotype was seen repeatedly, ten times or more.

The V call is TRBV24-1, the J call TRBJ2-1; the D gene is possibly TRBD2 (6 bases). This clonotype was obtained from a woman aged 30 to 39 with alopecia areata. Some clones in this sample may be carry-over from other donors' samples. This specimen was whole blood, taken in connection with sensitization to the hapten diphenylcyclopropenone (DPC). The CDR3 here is CATSRLGANEQFF. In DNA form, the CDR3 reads TGTGCCACCAGTAGACTAGGGGCCAATGAGCAGTTCTTC.